Below are 13 T cell receptor beta chains sequenced from a single sample in a study of T cells in Graves' hyperthyroidism and ophthalmopathy. Template material for amplifying TCR beta CDR3 regions consisted of RNA transcripts. When the TCR CDR3 underwent first-round RT-PCR, the HTBI primer set was used. TCRdb processed the multiplex PCR reads anew with MiXCR; each CDR3 protein has one entry. Among almost 500,000 distinct CDR3 sequences listed, less than 25% were seen once. The sample consisted of blood. These receptors all come from a woman in her 70s with Graves' ophthalmopathy.

This clonotype was counted only a few times. This chain joins TRBV6-1 and TRBJ2-2; TRBD2 aligns across 7 bases. This CDR3 is 15 amino acids long. From germline, CDR1 is MNHNS and CDR2 SASEGT. V lost 0 bases, J lost 6 bases, and 4 bases stayed unmatched. The CDR3 sequence is CASSEAAAGAGELFF. The CDR3 coding sequence is TGTGCCAGCAGTGAAGCTGCGGCGGGAGCCGGGGAGCTGTTTTTT.

For this clonotype: Germline and junction disagree at one end, which may indicate a read error. This chain uses TRBV3-1 with TRBJ2-5; D is uncertain. The CDR3 totals 18 residues. The V gene's germline CDR1 is LGHDT and CDR2 YNNKEL (reference sequence). Written as DNA, the CDR3 is TGTGCCAGCGGCCAAGATGAAATTGTATACGGTCTTCAAGAGACCCAGTACTTC. This sequence encodes CASGQDEIVYGLQETQYF.

This clonotype turned up a few times. The chain is built from TRBV19 and TRBJ2-2; 10 nucleotides agree with TRBD1. CDR3 length equals 13 residues. Per the germline V gene, CDR1 is LNHDA and CDR2 is SQIVND (reference sequence). Trimming removed 8 bases from V and 8 bases from J; junction bases left unmatched: 5. CDR3 amino acids: CASRDRGPGELFF. The CDR3 DNA sequence: TGTGCCAGTCGAGACAGGGGGCCAGGGGAGCTGTTTTTT.

This chain links TRBV29-1 with TRBJ1-3, with 7 bases matching TRBD1. The CDR3 extends over 14 amino acids. The J segment lost 0 bases and the V segment lost 7 bases, leaving 6 bases of the junction unmatched. The germline gives CDR1 SQVTM, CDR2 ANQGSEA. The CDR3 is CSALGTASGNTIYF. CDR3 bases: TGCAGCGCCCTAGGGACAGCCTCTGGAAACACCATATATTTT.

The chain carries TRBV12-3 or TRBV12-4 and TRBJ1-1; D gene unclear. The V gene lost 6 bases and the J gene lost 4 bases, with 12 bases spanning the gap. This CDR3 is built from 13 residues. The DNA for the CDR3 is TGTGCCAGCAGCCCGATTGGGAGCACTGAAGCTTTCTTT. This codes for CASSPIGSTEAFF.

The rearrangement links TRBV5-1 to TRBJ1-4, with TRBD1 identical over 8 bases. Germline values: CDR1 SGHRS, CDR2 YFSETQ. J gave up 3 bases and V 4 bases, and 5 bases lay outside the gene matches. The CDR3 runs 15 residues. The CDR3 sequence: CASSPPTGANEKLFF. CDR3 bases: TGCGCCAGCAGCCCACCGACAGGGGCTAATGAAAAACTGTTTTTT.

This clonotype came up a few times. J is TRBJ2-2 and V is TRBV12-3 or TRBV12-4; D unresolved. Trimming cost V 5 bases and J 9 bases, with 10 bases left between them. The CDR3 extends over 12 amino acids. The CDR3 loop reads CASSQYDRELFF. The CDR3 region has the DNA TGTGCCAGCAGTCAATACGACCGGGAGCTGTTTTTT.

The chain carries TRBV5-1 and TRBJ2-1, with 14 bases fitting TRBD2. With V trimmed by 4 bases and J by 6 bases, 6 bases remained unmatched. The germline V gene encodes CDR1 SGHRS and CDR2 YFSETQ. This CDR3 spans 16 amino acids. Written as DNA, the CDR3 is TGCGCCAGCAGCCCGCCGGGACTAGCGGGAGCCAATGAGCAGTTCTTC. This encodes CASSPPGLAGANEQFF.

This chain links TRBV19 with TRBJ2-3; D may correspond to TRBD1 or TRBD2 (5 bases each). The V end was cut by 3 bases, the J end by 2 bases, with 12 bases between. The CDR3 has 15 residues. In germline, CDR1 is LNHDA, CDR2 SQIVND (reference sequence). The chain's CDR3 is CASSIPGPATDTQYF. The CDR3 DNA follows: TGTGCCAGTAGTATCCCGGGGCCCGCCACAGATACGCAGTATTTT.

This clonotype was seen many times. The V call is TRBV11-2, the J call TRBJ2-5; D gene uncertain. CDR3 size: 14 residues. Per the germline V gene, CDR1 is SGHAT and CDR2 is FQNNGV. V gave up 1 base and J gave up 9 bases, with 15 bases separating them. CDR3 region: CASSLGRLRTAQYF. The CDR3, as DNA: TGTGCCAGCAGCTTAGGTCGCCTTCGGACGGCCCAGTACTTC.

J is TRBJ2-1 and V is TRBV12-3 or TRBV12-4; perhaps TRBD1 as D (5 bases). The CDR3 loop spans 15 amino acids. Trimming removed 6 bases at V and 0 bases at J, with 12 bases between. The CDR3 sequence is CASRPAGRSYNEQFF. CDR3 nucleotide sequence: TGTGCCAGCAGGCCCGCAGGGCGCTCCTACAATGAGCAGTTCTTC.

This clonotype was recorded many times. The chain recombines TRBV7-3 with TRBJ2-3; the D is unclear. Germline V gene data show CDR1 as SGHTA and CDR2 as FQGTGA. CDR3 length: 13 residues. V lost 0 bases and J lost 4, with 5 bases in between. The CDR3 reads CASSLTPADTQYF. The CDR3 nucleotides are TGTGCCAGCAGCTTAACCCCCGCAGATACGCAGTATTTT.

This clonotype appeared a few times. The chain employs TRBV6-5 and TRBJ2-7; TRBD2 matches at 8 bases. V lost 2 bases to trimming and J lost 6 bases; unmatched junction nucleotides: 9. The CDR3 runs to 15 residues. CDR1 and CDR2 (germline): MNHEY, SVGAGI. CDR3 loop: CASSYVPSGGSEQYF. The CDR3 bases are TGTGCCAGCAGTTACGTCCCCTCGGGGGGGAGCGAGCAGTACTTC.